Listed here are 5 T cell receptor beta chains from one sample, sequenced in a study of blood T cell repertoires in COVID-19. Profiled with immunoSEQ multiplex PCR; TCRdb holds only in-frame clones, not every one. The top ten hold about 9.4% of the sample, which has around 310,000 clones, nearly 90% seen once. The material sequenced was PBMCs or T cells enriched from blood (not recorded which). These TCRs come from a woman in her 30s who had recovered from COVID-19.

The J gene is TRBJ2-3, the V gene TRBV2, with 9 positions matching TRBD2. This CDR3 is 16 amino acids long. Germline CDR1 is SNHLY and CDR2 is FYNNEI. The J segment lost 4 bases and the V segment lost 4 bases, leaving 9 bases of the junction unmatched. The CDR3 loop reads CASSALGLALADTQYF. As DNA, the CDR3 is TGTGCCAGCAGTGCCCTGGGACTAGCCCTAGCAGATACGCAGTATTTT.

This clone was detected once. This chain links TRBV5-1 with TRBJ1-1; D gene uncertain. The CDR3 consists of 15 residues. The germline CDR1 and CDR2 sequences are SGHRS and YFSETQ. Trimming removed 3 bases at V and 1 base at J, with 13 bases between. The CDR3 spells CASSSQEVRNTEAFF. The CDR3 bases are TGCGCCAGCAGCTCACAAGAGGTTAGGAACACTGAAGCTTTCTTT.

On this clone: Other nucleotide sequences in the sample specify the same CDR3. Here the CDR3 reads CSAGQTNTGELFF. The DNA for the CDR3 is TGCAGCGCGGGACAGACGAACACCGGGGAGCTGTTTTTT. V is TRBV29-1 and J is TRBJ2-2, with 7 bases fitting TRBD1. V lost 7 bases and J lost 0; bases outside the gene matches: 2. Per germline, CDR1 SQVTM and CDR2 ANQGSEA. The CDR3 runs to 13 residues.

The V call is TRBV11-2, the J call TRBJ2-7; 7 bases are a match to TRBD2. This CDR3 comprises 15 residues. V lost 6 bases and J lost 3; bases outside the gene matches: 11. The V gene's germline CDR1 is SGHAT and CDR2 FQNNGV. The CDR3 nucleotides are TGTGCCAGCAGGTTGGTAGCTAGCGGAGACTACGAGCAGTACTTC. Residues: CASRLVASGDYEQYF.

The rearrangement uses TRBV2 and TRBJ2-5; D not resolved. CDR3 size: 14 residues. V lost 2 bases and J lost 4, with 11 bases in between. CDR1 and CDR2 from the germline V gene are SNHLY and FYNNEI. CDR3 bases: TGTGCCAGCAGTGAAACTATACGAACAGAGACCCAGTACTTC. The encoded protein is CASSETIRTETQYF. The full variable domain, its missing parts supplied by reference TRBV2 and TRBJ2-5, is EPEVTQTPSHQVTQMGQEVILRCVPISNHLYFYWYRQILGQKVEFLVSFYNNEISEKSEIFDDQFSVERPDGSNFTLKIRSTKLEDSAMYFCASSETIRTETQYFGPGTRLLVL.